Listed below are T cell receptor beta chains from one sample, sequenced in a study of blood T cell repertoires in COVID-19. Profiled with immunoSEQ multiplex PCR; TCRdb holds only in-frame clones, not every one. Of 150,000 to 200,000 clones in the sample, 82% were seen once. Material for sequencing was PBMCs or T cells enriched from blood (not recorded which). All receptors come from a man aged 45-65 years who had recovered from COVID-19. Each CDR3 is given with its conserved first and last residue. D genes are given only for firm matches. The listing skips clone size in some rows; elsewhere it reads once, few, many or a size class.

>TRBJ1-5|-|-|12|TRBV6-6
TGTGCCAGCACTCAGGGTAATCAGCCCCAGCATTTT
CASTQGNQPQHF
>TRBJ2-3|-|TRBD2|16|TRBV19
TGTGCCAGTAGTCCGCGACTAGCGGGAAACACAGATACGCAGTATTTT
CASSPRLAGNTDTQYF
>TRBJ2-2|few|TRBD2|14|TRBV19
TGTGCCAGTAGTTTGCTAGCGGGAGCCGGGGAGCTGTTTTTT
CASSLLAGAGELFF
>TRBJ2-3|-|TRBD2|19|TRBV7-6
TGTGCCAGCAGCTTAGTAGGGGGTCTAGCTAGCGGGAACACAGATACGCAGTATTTT
CASSLVGGLASGNTDTQYF
>TRBJ2-3|-|TRBD2|15|TRBV19
TGTGCCAGTAGTATTGGGGGGAGGGCAACAGATACGCAGTATTTT
CASSIGGRATDTQYF
>TRBJ2-7|-|-|15|TRBV6-1
TGTGCCAGCAGTGAGACGGGACACACAAACAACGAGCAGTACTTC
CASSETGHTNNEQYF
>TRBJ1-2|once|-|13|TRBV11-2
TGTGCCAGCAGCTTAAGAGGCGAATATGGCTACACCTTC
CASSLRGEYGYTF
>TRBJ2-2|-|-|14|TRBV7-3
TGTGCCAGCAGCTTAATGTCGAGCACCGGGGAGCTGTTTTTT
CASSLMSSTGELFF
>TRBJ1-4|few|-|14|TRBV16
TGTGCCAGCAGCCAACTCACCCCGGGGGAAAAACTGTTTTTT
CASSQLTPGEKLFF
>TRBJ2-1|-|-|14|TRBV28
TGTGCCAGCAGTTTGACTGCTGGATCCAATGAGCAGTTCTTC
CASSLTAGSNEQFF
>TRBJ2-7|-|-|15|TRBV19
TGTGCCAGTAGTATCTCCGTGGACAGCTCCTACGAGCAGTACTTC
CASSISVDSSYEQYF
>TRBJ1-3|-|-|14|TRBV10-3
TGTGCCATCAGAGTACAGGGAGCTGGAAACACCATATATTTT
CAIRVQGAGNTIYF
>TRBJ2-5|-|TRBD2|15|TRBV24-1
TGTGCCACCAGTGAAACTCGGGAGGGCAGGGAGACCCAGTACTTC
CATSETREGRETQYF